This entry lists 16 T cell receptor beta chains sequenced from one sample in a study of shared clonotypes between healthy human individuals. The protocol was immunoSEQ multiplex PCR, while the TCRdb copy is restricted to in-frame clones and leaves out a portion. In the table there are about 700,000 clones, around 67% of which are singletons. Sequencing was performed on memory CD4+ T cells sorted from blood. The sample's subset: CD45RA-negative fraction. These receptors were taken from a woman in her 30s in good health.

The V gene is TRBV2, the J gene TRBJ2-6, with D perhaps being TRBD1 or TRBD2 (5 bases each). V was shortened by 7 bases and J by 2 bases, with 18 bases between the two germline ends. Germline CDR1 is SNHLY and CDR2 is FYNNEI. The CDR3 consists of 17 residues. In DNA, the CDR3 is TGTGCCAGCACACGGGACGCAGGAGACCCTGGGGCCAACGTCCTGACTTTC. Translating gives CASTRDAGDPGANVLTF.

This rearrangement joins TRBV19 to TRBJ1-1, with D hard to call. This CDR3 has 15 residues. Germline V gene lookup returns CDR1 LNHDA and CDR2 SQIVND (reference sequence). V was cut by 4 bases and J by 3 bases, with 15 bases left in between. CDR3 sequence (DNA): TGTGCCAGTAGTACTGACCGACCGGTTTACACTGAAGCTTTCTTT. Its translation is CASSTDRPVYTEAFF.

The DNA for the CDR3 is TGTGCCAGCAGCCGGGACAGGGCAACCTACAATGAGCAGTTCTTC. Residues: CASSRDRATYNEQFF. The V call is TRBV5-4, the J call TRBJ2-1, with 9 bases matching TRBD1. This CDR3 spans 15 amino acids. Germline CDR1 and CDR2: SGHNT and YYREEE (reference sequence). V shed 4 bases and J 2 bases; nucleotides not matched to a gene: 4.

This chain joins TRBV10-3 and TRBJ2-3; D not certain. The CDR3 consists of 13 residues. Per germline, CDR1 ENHRY and CDR2 SYGVKD. Trimming took 7 bases from V and 5 from J, leaving 13 bases between them. CDR3 sequence reads: CAIKGGDEDTQYF. The CDR3 nucleotides are TGTGCCATCAAGGGTGGTGATGAAGATACGCAGTATTTT.

This clone was seen repeatedly, ten times or more. V gene TRBV5-1 combines with J gene TRBJ2-7; 7 nucleotides match TRBD2. The germline CDR1 and CDR2 sequences are SGHRS and YFSETQ. The V gene end was trimmed by 2 bases and the J gene end by 3 bases; junction bases not matched to a gene: 8. The CDR3 totals 15 residues. The CDR3: CASSFGRGELYEQYF. CDR3 in DNA: TGCGCCAGCAGCTTCGGACGGGGGGAACTCTACGAGCAGTACTTC.

The V and J genes are TRBV30 and TRBJ2-7; 7 nucleotides match TRBD2. V lost 1 base to trimming and J lost 5 bases; unmatched junction nucleotides: 5. The CDR3 consists of 13 residues. Germline CDR1 GTSNPN, CDR2 SVGIG (reference sequence). CDR3 sequence (DNA): TGTGCCTGGAGTGGGCTAGCGGCCGACGAGCAGTACTTC. It codes for CAWSGLAADEQYF.

The rearrangement joins TRBV11-3 to TRBJ2-1; either TRBD1 or TRBD2 may fit D (6 bases each). Between the trimmed V and J ends, which lost 2 bases and 7 bases, there was a span of 18 bases. The germline V gene encodes CDR1 SGHNT and CDR2 YENEEA. The CDR3 is made up of 16 amino acids. The CDR3 DNA reads as TGTGCCAGCAGCTTAATAGGGACACTTGGGGGGAATGAGCAGTTCTTC. Its translation: CASSLIGTLGGNEQFF.

Only a few counts were recorded for this clone. In DNA, the CDR3 is TGTGCCAGCAGCCCGGACAGAGGGGACTACAATGAGCAGTTCTTC. Protein: CASSPDRGDYNEQFF. The chain uses TRBV7-2 and TRBJ2-1; possibly TRBD1 for D (6 bases). V was trimmed by 5 bases and J by 3 bases, leaving 14 bases between them. Germline CDR1 and CDR2: SGHTA and FQGNSA. The CDR3 spans 15 residues.

Regarding this clone: Within the sample, other DNA sequences also encode this same CDR3. The chain links TRBV5-1 to TRBJ2-1, with D hard to call. This CDR3 contains 15 residues. CDR1 and CDR2 from the germline V gene are SGHRS and YFSETQ. The V gene lost 5 bases and the J gene lost 0 bases, with 12 bases spanning the gap. The CDR3 coding sequence is TGCGCCAGCAGTTCTGACTCCGCCTCCTACAATGAGCAGTTCTTC. It yields the protein CASSSDSASYNEQFF.

The rearrangement links TRBV6-1 to TRBJ1-5; 7 bases fit TRBD1. Germline V lookup: CDR1 MNHNS, CDR2 SASEGT. CDR3 size: 15 residues. The J segment lost 8 bases and the V segment lost 7 bases, leaving 14 bases of the junction unmatched. The CDR3 protein is CASKAGTAARKPQHF. The CDR3 DNA reads TGTGCCAGCAAGGCCGGGACAGCCGCGAGGAAGCCCCAGCATTTT.

With regard to this clone: Other DNA sequences in the same sample also yield this CDR3. V is TRBV5-6 and J is TRBJ2-7; D tentatively fits TRBD1 or TRBD2 (5 bases each). Germline assignment: CDR1 SGHDT and CDR2 YYEEEE. There are 14 residues in the CDR3. V lost 0 bases to trimming and J lost 0 bases, with 7 bases between them. DNA of the CDR3: TGTGCCAGCAGCTTGGCTGGGGGCTCCTACGAGCAGTACTTC. Translating it yields CASSLAGGSYEQYF.

V gene TRBV28 combines with J gene TRBJ2-5, with 9 bases fitting TRBD1. The last part of the DNA fits TRBJ2-7 better; the J call may be wrong. CDR3 length: 14 residues. Germline V gene sequence: CDR1 MDHEN, CDR2 SYDVKM. CDR3 DNA sequence: TGTGCCATCCAGTCCGGGACAGGGAATTACGAGCAGTACTTC. This gives the protein CAIQSGTGNYEQYF.

This clone appeared a single time. The chain uses TRBV28 and TRBJ2-7; D is perhaps TRBD1 or TRBD2 (5 bases each). The CDR3 has 12 residues. Trimming cost V 2 bases and J 6 bases, with 8 bases left between them. The germline V gene encodes CDR1 MDHEN and CDR2 SYDVKM. DNA of the CDR3: TGTGCCAGCAGTTTAATGAGGGGCGAGCAGTACTTC. Translating gives CASSLMRGEQYF.

The J gene is TRBJ2-7, the V gene TRBV7-2; possibly TRBD1 or TRBD2 for D (5 bases each). Germline assignment: CDR1 SGHTA and CDR2 FQGNSA. This CDR3 spans 15 amino acids. Trimming took off 1 base at V and 3 bases at J, with 13 bases between the two ends. CDR3 sequence: CASSLGTGPGYEQYF. CDR3 nucleotides: TGTGCCAGCAGCTTAGGGACGGGACCCGGCTACGAGCAGTACTTC.

V usage is TRBV2 and J usage is TRBJ1-4; the D gene is possibly TRBD1 (5 bases). Looked up from germline, CDR1 is SNHLY and CDR2 is FYNNEI. V lost 6 bases, J lost 4 bases, and 12 bases lay in between. The CDR3 runs 14 residues. This chain's CDR3 is CASSEGGVNEKLFF. CDR3 nucleotides: TGTGCCAGCAGCGAGGGAGGGGTTAATGAAAAACTGTTTTTT.

This clone appeared a single time. The chain combines TRBV6-4 with TRBJ2-1, with D possibly matching TRBD2 (5 bases). V was clipped by 4 bases and J by 5 bases, with 12 bases between them. Germline CDR1 MRHNA, CDR2 SNTAGT. The CDR3 loop spans 14 amino acids. CDR3 nucleotides: TGTGCCAGCAGTGGCTACTGGGGAGACAATGAGCAGTTCTTC. Amino acid sequence: CASSGYWGDNEQFF.